Each of the 16 T cell receptor beta chains below was sequenced from the same sample in a study of T cell clonality in common variable immunodeficiency. Overall study results and limits: Reportedly, TCR beta sequences from common variable immunodeficiency showed fewer deletions and N-nucleotide insertions.

Method: immunoSEQ multiplex PCR; TCRdb's copy keeps in-frame clones and lacks some. This sample has 26,000 or so clones and no singletons, with 20% to 25% in the ten largest. These receptors are not linked to any known antigen. The source material was peripheral blood mononuclear cells. Receptor source: a human donor with common variable immunodeficiency.

This clone has ten or more counts. With the read ending 3 residues before the CDR3 end, the germline J gene is used to fill in that end. The J gene is TRBJ1-1, the V gene TRBV5-1; 7 nucleotides line up with TRBD1. The CDR3 runs 14 residues. V lost 2 bases to trimming and J lost 0 bases; unmatched junction nucleotides: 1. Germline V CDR1 and CDR2: SGHRS, YFSETQ. CDR3 sequence reads: CASSFTGVNTEAFF. Incomplete CDR3 DNA: TGCGCCAGCAGCTTCACAGGGGTGAACACTGAA.

This clone was detected a few times. The CDR3 end is not reached by the read, which stops 3 residues before it; the germline J gene fills it in. The V call is TRBV6-2 or TRBV6-3, the J call TRBJ1-2; no firm D call. Deletions cut 10 bases from V and 1 base from J, with 10 bases between. This CDR3 is built from 12 residues. The germline V gene encodes CDR1 MNHEY and CDR2 SVGEGT. The sequenced part of the CDR3 DNA is TGTGCCACCCAGGCGGGTAACTATGGC. As protein: CATQAGNYG. The complete CDR3 protein is CATQAGNYGYTF.

In the case of this clone: From the germline J gene comes the end of the CDR3, since the read stops 3 residues before it. The chain joins TRBV6-1 to TRBJ1-1; possible D gene TRBD1, 5 bases. This CDR3 is 12 amino acids long. The germline V gene encodes CDR1 MNHNS and CDR2 SASEGT. The sequenced CDR3 bases are TGTGCCAGCAGTGAATTTTACAGGCAA. Translating gives CASSEFYRQ. The full-length CDR3 reads as CASSEFYRQAFF.

As for this clone: The sequenced fragment ends 3 residues before the CDR3 boundary, so the rest is inferred from the germline J gene. The chain is built from TRBV19 and TRBJ1-5; a weak D match, TRBD1 (5 bases). Germline V gene sequence: CDR1 LNHDA, CDR2 SQIVND (reference sequence). CDR3 length equals 14 residues. V lost 1 base and J lost 7, with 11 bases in between. The chain's CDR3 is CASSIGGANQPQHF. The DNA read from the CDR3 is TGTGCCAGTAGTATAGGAGGGGCAAACCAGCCC. Based on the CDR3 plus reference TRBV19 and TRBJ1-5, the full variable domain is DGGITQSPKYLFRKEGQNVTLSCEQNLNHDAMYWYRQDPGQGLRLIYYSQIVNDFQKGDIAEGYSVSREKKESFPLTVTSAQKNPTAFYLCASSIGGANQPQHFGDGTRLSIL.

There are many counts of this clone. The CDR3 end falls 3 residues outside the read, so it is completed with the germline J gene. V usage is TRBV7-3 and J usage is TRBJ1-1; TRBD1 might be the D (5 bases). The CDR3 contains 13 residues. Germline V lookup: CDR1 SGHTA, CDR2 FQGTGA. V was trimmed by 4 bases and J by 1 base, leaving 7 bases between them. The CDR3 spells CASSWTPNTEAFF. Partial CDR3 DNA: TGTGCCAGCAGCTGGACACCGAACACTGAA.

A word on this clone: The read stops 3 residues short of the end of the CDR3; the missing end is completed from the germline J gene. The V call is TRBV5-1, the J call TRBJ2-1; 10 positions agree with TRBD1. Unmatched junction bases numbered 19, after V lost 4 bases and J lost 6 bases. The length of the CDR3 is 19 residues. Per germline, CDR1 SGHRS and CDR2 YFSETQ. This chain's CDR3 is CASSLRGTKTGTGVNEQFF. CDR3 DNA, as far as it was read: TGCGCCAGCAGCCTCAGGGGGACAAAGACCGGGACAGGGGTCAATGAG.

This clone was recorded many times. The CDR3 extends 3 residues past the end of the read, so its final part is completed from the germline J gene. Other DNA sequences in this specimen translate into the identical CDR3. The chain is built from TRBV7-2 and TRBJ2-7; D is possibly TRBD2 (6 bases). This CDR3 comprises 13 residues. The V gene lost 1 base and the J gene lost 5 bases, with 9 bases spanning the gap. Germline V gives CDR1 SGHTA, CDR2 FQGNSA. CDR3 sequence reads: CASSLGGENEQYF. The part of the CDR3 DNA that was read is TGTGCCAGCAGCTTAGGGGGGGAGAACGAG.

Many counts were recorded for this clone. The sequenced fragment ends 3 residues before the CDR3 boundary, so the rest is inferred from the germline J gene. This sequence joins TRBV7-9 and TRBJ2-7; D is perhaps TRBD2 (5 bases). V gave up 3 bases and J gave up 0 bases, with 9 bases separating them. Per the germline V gene, CDR1 is SEHNR and CDR2 is FQNEAQ (reference sequence). This CDR3 comprises 14 residues. CDR3 bases read: TGTGCCAGCAGCTTTAGCGCTAGCTCCTACGAG. Translating it yields CASSFSASSYE. The whole CDR3 sequence reads CASSFSASSYEQYF.

Concerning this clone: The CDR3 end falls 3 residues outside the read, so it is completed with the germline J gene. The chain employs TRBV5-1 and TRBJ1-4; 7 nucleotides agree with TRBD1. Germline CDR1 reads SGHRS; CDR2 reads YFSETQ. V lost 0 bases and J lost 0; bases outside the gene matches: 2. The CDR3 sequence is 16 residues long. The chain's CDR3 is CASSLGDSATNEKLFF. Incomplete CDR3 DNA: TGCGCCAGCAGCTTGGGGGACAGTGCAACTAATGAAAAA.

This clone was detected ten times or more. The read terminates 3 residues before the CDR3 end, so the remaining end is supplied by the germline J gene. The chain recombines TRBV7-2 with TRBJ2-3; D not certain. Trimming removed 6 bases from V and 6 bases from J, with 13 bases in between. The V gene's germline CDR1 is SGHTA and CDR2 FQGNSA. The CDR3 has 13 amino acids. The CDR3: CASSRTQWDTQYF. The sequenced part of the CDR3 DNA is TGTGCCAGCAGTCGAACGCAGTGGGATACG.

This clone was detected many times. Sequencing ends 3 residues short of the CDR3 end; the germline J gene provides the rest. At the DNA level, this CDR3 is encoded by other sequences in the same sample as well. V gene TRBV6-2 or TRBV6-3 combines with J gene TRBJ1-2; maybe TRBD1 (6 bases). The germline V gene encodes CDR1 MNHEY and CDR2 SVGEGT. V lost 5 bases, J lost 7 bases, and 17 bases lay in between. This CDR3 has 14 residues. The CDR3 region is CASSPSGGLRGYTF. Partial CDR3 DNA: TGTGCCAGCAGTCCCTCGGGGGGCCTTCGTGGC.

A word on this clone: From the germline J gene comes the end of the CDR3, since the read stops 3 residues before it. The rearrangement links TRBV10-2 to TRBJ2-7, with D perhaps TRBD2 (8 bases). Germline assignment: CDR1 WSHSY and CDR2 SAAADI. The germline V and J ends were trimmed by 10 bases and 2 bases, with 18 bases remaining between them. The CDR3 is 14 residues long. The sequenced CDR3 bases are TGCGCCACCAGGGGGGGCGGGGGGACCTACGAG. Its translation: CATRGGGGTYE. The whole CDR3 reads CATRGGGGTYEQYF.

About this clone itself: Read sequence stops 3 residues before the CDR3 end, and the germline J gene provides the missing end. The chain joins TRBV7-2 to TRBJ2-5, with a tentative D call TRBD2 (6 bases). Trimming removed 7 bases from V and 4 bases from J, with 16 bases in between. In germline, CDR1 is SGHTA, CDR2 FQGNSA. The CDR3 is 14 residues long. The CDR3 loop reads CASTPTAGIETQYF. CDR3 DNA, as far as it was read: TGTGCCAGCACCCCTACGGCGGGGATAGAGACC.

To note about this clone: The read halts 3 residues ahead of the CDR3 end, with the missing end drawn from the germline J gene. The chain combines TRBV13 with TRBJ2-3; 9 bases line up with TRBD1. The length of the CDR3 is 17 residues. The trim removed 4 bases at V and 0 bases at J, leaving 8 bases unmatched. Per the germline V gene, CDR1 is PRHDT and CDR2 is FYEKMQ (reference sequence). CDR3 protein: CASSSHRDRESTDTQYF. The sequenced part of the CDR3 DNA is TGTGCCAGCAGCTCCCATCGGGACAGGGAGAGCACAGATACG.

This clone occurred many times. With the read ending 3 residues before the CDR3 end, the germline J gene is used to fill in that end. This sequence joins TRBV9 and TRBJ2-1; D may be TRBD1 (8 bases). This CDR3 is built from 14 residues. The V gene's germline CDR1 is SGDLS and CDR2 YYNGEE. V gave up 4 bases and J gave up 8 bases, with 16 bases separating them. This CDR3 is CASSPTGGEDEQFF. CDR3 DNA (partial): TGTGCCAGCAGCCCAACAGGGGGGGAGGATGAG.

At least ten counts were recorded for this clone. The read ends 3 residues shy of where the CDR3 ends; the end is completed using the germline J gene. This chain connects TRBV5-6 to TRBJ2-7, with a weak D call TRBD1 (6 bases). Between the trimmed V and J ends, which lost 0 bases and 1 base, there was a span of 8 bases. Looked up from germline, CDR1 is SGHDT and CDR2 is YYEEEE. The CDR3 has 14 amino acids. CDR3 in amino acids: CASSLGDRSYEQYF. Incomplete CDR3 DNA: TGTGCCAGCAGCTTGGGCGACAGGTCCTACGAG. The full variable domain, completed using reference TRBV5-6 and TRBJ2-7, is DAGVTQSPTHLIKTRGQQVTLRCSPKSGHDTVSWYQQALGQGPQFIFQYYEEEERQRGNFPDRFSGHQFPNYSSELNVNALLLGDSALYLCASSLGDRSYEQYFGPGTRLTVT.